This T cell receptor beta chain stems from a study of cytomegalovirus exposure and HLA in healthy donors. Study information: In terms of ancestry, the Caucasian-associated cluster contained about 81% of the approximately 400 genotyped donors. General study findings and limits: Researchers had no immune exposure information except CMV serostatus available. The HLA-A and HLA-B alleles of most subjects were reportedly predicted accurately from TCR beta sequences.

In regard to this clone: Its antigen is still unknown.

Looked up from germline, CDR1 is LNHDA and CDR2 is SQIVND (reference sequence). Trimming removed 1 base from V and 0 bases from J; junction bases left unmatched: 2. The CDR3 runs to 16 residues. Each donor was nominally healthy when sampled (though unrecorded immune exposures were likely). The PCR used 60 Vbeta and 13 Jbeta primers. Here immunoSEQ multiplex PCR was the method, and the copy in TCRdb shows in-frame clones only, minus some. The sample carries roughly 240,000 clones, 82% recorded once. This sequence joins TRBV19 and TRBJ2-3; 9 positions agree with TRBD2. This receptor was obtained from a woman between 40 and 55 years old in good health and CMV-seropositive. Sequenced material: PBMCs. The CDR3 region is CASSIALAGSTDTQYF. The CDR3 region has the DNA TGTGCCAGTAGTATAGCGCTAGCGGGGAGCACAGATACGCAGTATTTT.